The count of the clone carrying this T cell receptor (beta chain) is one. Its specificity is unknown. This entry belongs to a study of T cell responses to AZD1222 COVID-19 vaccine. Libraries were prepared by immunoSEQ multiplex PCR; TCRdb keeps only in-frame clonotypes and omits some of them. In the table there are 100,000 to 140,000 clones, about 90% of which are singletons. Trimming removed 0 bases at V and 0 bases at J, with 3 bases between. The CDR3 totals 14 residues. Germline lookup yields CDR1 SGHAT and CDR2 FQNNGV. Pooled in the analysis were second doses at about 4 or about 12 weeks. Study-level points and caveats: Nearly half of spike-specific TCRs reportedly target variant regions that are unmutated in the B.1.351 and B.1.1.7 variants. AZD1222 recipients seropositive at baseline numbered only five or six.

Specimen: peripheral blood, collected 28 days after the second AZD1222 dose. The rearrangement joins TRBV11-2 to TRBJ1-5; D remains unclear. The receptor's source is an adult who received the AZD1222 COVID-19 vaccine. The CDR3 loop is CASSLEASNQPQHF. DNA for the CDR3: TGTGCCAGCAGCTTAGAGGCTAGCAATCAGCCCCAGCATTTT. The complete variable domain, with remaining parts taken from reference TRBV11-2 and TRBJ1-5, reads EAGVAQSPRYKIIEKRQSVAFWCNPISGHATLYWYQQILGQGPKLLIQFQNNGVVDDSQLPKDRFSAERLKGVDSTLKIQPAKLEDSAVYLCASSLEASNQPQHFGDGTRLSIL.